The 15 T cell receptor beta chains presented below share a single source sample, sequenced in a study of T cell repertoires in cytomegalovirus infection. TCRdb called the reads again in MiXCR, with one record for every CDR3 protein. The data hold about 530,000 distinct CDR3 sequences, with about 25% observed a single time. The sequenced sample was PBMCs. The origin of the receptors is a human donor in good health (CMV status not recorded). Some clones in this sample may be carry-over from other donors' samples.

This clonotype was seen only a few times. The chain is built from TRBV29-1 and TRBJ2-1, with D unresolved. Per germline, CDR1 SQVTM and CDR2 ANQGSEA. V was pared by 4 bases and J by 8 bases, with 6 bases between. The CDR3 spans 10 residues. The CDR3 is CSVGSHEQFF. CDR3 nucleotide sequence: TGCAGCGTTGGCAGCCATGAGCAGTTCTTC.

This clonotype turned up a few times. The chain employs TRBV7-2 and TRBJ2-1; 7 nucleotides match TRBD2. The J segment lost 10 bases and the V segment lost 2 bases, leaving 5 bases of the junction unmatched. The V gene's germline CDR1 is SGHTA and CDR2 FQGNSA. The CDR3 spans 13 residues. The CDR3 sequence is CASSLRGVREQFF. As DNA, the CDR3 is TGTGCCAGCAGCTTACGGGGGGTTCGGGAGCAGTTCTTC. Looking up the rest from reference TRBV7-2 and TRBJ2-1 gives the full variable domain: GAGVSQSPSNKVTEKGKDVELRCDPISGHTALYWYRQSLGQGLEFLIYFQGNSAPDKSGLPSDRFSAERTGGSVSTLTIQRTQQEDSAVYLCASSLRGVREQFFGPGTRLTVL.

The V gene is TRBV24-1, the J gene TRBJ2-1; D is uncertain. The CDR3 is 15 amino acids. The V end lost 4 bases, the J end lost 4 bases, and 13 bases lay between the germline ends. Germline V gives CDR1 KGHDR, CDR2 SFDVKD. This CDR3 is CATSDPGPIYNEQFF. CDR3 DNA sequence: TGTGCCACCAGTGACCCCGGGCCAATTTACAATGAGCAGTTCTTC.

This clonotype was recorded a few times. The chain carries TRBV12-5 and TRBJ2-1; TRBD2 aligns across 7 bases. The CDR3 is 13 amino acids. V was pared by 2 bases and J by 8 bases, with 3 bases of the junction left unmatched. Looked up from germline, CDR1 is LGHNT and CDR2 is FRNRAP. For the CDR3, the DNA is TGTGCTAGTGGTTTGACCGGGGGGTATGAGCAGTTCTTC. Its protein product is CASGLTGGYEQFF. Full variable domain (missing parts from reference TRBV12-5 and TRBJ2-1): DARVTQTPRHKVTEMGQEVTMRCQPILGHNTVFWYRQTMMQGLELLAYFRNRAPLDDSGMPKDRFSAEMPDATLATLKIQPSEPRDSAVYFCASGLTGGYEQFFGPGTRLTVL.

The chain uses TRBV6-2 or TRBV6-3 and TRBJ2-1; 7 bases line up with TRBD2. This CDR3 contains 16 residues. The germline CDR1 and CDR2 sequences are MNHEY and SVGEGT. The V gene end was trimmed by 0 bases and the J gene end by 4 bases; junction bases not matched to a gene: 6. DNA of the CDR3: TGTGCCAGCAGTTACTCGCTCAGGGACTATTACAATGAGCAGTTCTTC. Its translation is CASSYSLRDYYNEQFF.

This clonotype was counted ten times or more. The chain combines TRBV4-1 with TRBJ2-1, with TRBD2 identical over 14 bases. V lost 6 bases to trimming and J lost 9 bases; unmatched junction nucleotides: 7. Per germline, CDR1 MGHRA and CDR2 YSYEKL. This CDR3 contains 15 residues. The CDR3 protein is CASSPGTSGRGEQFF. In DNA form, the CDR3 reads TGCGCCAGCAGTCCTGGGACTAGCGGGAGAGGTGAGCAGTTCTTC.

This clonotype was observed a handful of times. The gene calls are TRBV19 and TRBJ2-1, with D possibly being TRBD2 (6 bases). CDR3 length: 16 amino acids. V lost 7 bases and J 0 bases, leaving 16 bases between the germline ends. Germline V gene lookup returns CDR1 LNHDA and CDR2 SQIVND (reference sequence). CDR3 coding DNA: TGTGCCAGTACCAAGAGCCGGGGGATCTCCTACAATGAGCAGTTCTTC. Protein: CASTKSRGISYNEQFF.

J is TRBJ2-5 and V is TRBV19; unclear D gene. Germline CDR1 and CDR2: LNHDA and SQIVND (reference sequence). This CDR3 has 13 residues. The V gene lost 5 bases and the J gene lost 4 bases, with 11 bases spanning the gap. The CDR3 bases are TGTGCCAGTAGTGGCCTTTATGGAGAGACCCAGTACTTC. It translates to CASSGLYGETQYF. Full variable domain (missing parts from reference TRBV19 and TRBJ2-5): DGGITQSPKYLFRKEGQNVTLSCEQNLNHDAMYWYRQDPGQGLRLIYYSQIVNDFQKGDIAEGYSVSREKKESFPLTVTSAQKNPTAFYLCASSGLYGETQYFGPGTRLLVL.

This clonotype was observed a few times. V is TRBV7-9 and J is TRBJ2-7, with a weak D call TRBD2 (5 bases). This CDR3 is built from 13 residues. Looked up from germline, CDR1 is SEHNR and CDR2 is FQNEAQ (reference sequence). The V end was cut by 5 bases, the J end by 3 bases, with 11 bases between. CDR3 amino acids: CASSAKGSYEQYV. The CDR3 nucleotides are TGTGCCAGCAGCGCTAAAGGGAGCTACGAGCAGTACGTC.

This clonotype was seen a few times. CDR3 nucleotide sequence: TGTGCCAGCAGGGAAACAGCGTACTATGGCTACACCTTC. Translating gives CASRETAYYGYTF. The chain links TRBV6-1 to TRBJ1-2; unclear D gene. Germline values: CDR1 MNHNS, CDR2 SASEGT. V lost 6 bases, J lost 3 bases, and 11 bases lay in between. The CDR3 covers 13 residues.

This clonotype was recorded at least ten times. The gene calls are TRBV6-4 and TRBJ2-1; TRBD1 aligns across 7 bases. The junction had 9 bases not matched to a gene; V was cut back by 4 bases and J by 3 bases. Germline CDR1 MRHNA, CDR2 SNTAGT. The CDR3 has 16 amino acids. CDR3 sequence: CASSADRAVYYNEQFF. CDR3 nucleotide sequence: TGTGCCAGCAGTGCAGACAGGGCGGTGTACTACAATGAGCAGTTCTTC.

The chain links TRBV6-1 to TRBJ2-7, with 7 bases fitting TRBD1. The CDR3 has 15 amino acids. V lost 2 bases to trimming and J lost 2 bases; unmatched junction nucleotides: 6. Germline V gene lookup returns CDR1 MNHNS and CDR2 SASEGT. CDR3 in amino acids: CASSENAGQAYEQYV. In DNA form, the CDR3 reads TGTGCCAGCAGTGAAAATGCAGGACAGGCCTACGAGCAGTACGTC.

The chain joins TRBV6-6 to TRBJ2-1; 13 bases are shared with TRBD2. Per the germline V gene, CDR1 is MNHNY and CDR2 is SVGAGI (reference sequence). CDR3 length: 18 residues. V was clipped by 5 bases and J by 4 bases; unmatched bases: 11. The CDR3 DNA sequence: TGTGCCAGCAGTAACAGGACTAGCGGGAGTTTCTTATACAATGAGCAGTTCTTC. Protein sequence: CASSNRTSGSFLYNEQFF.

In its sample, this clonotype was seen a few times. The gene calls are TRBV4-3 and TRBJ2-7, with TRBD2 matching 9 bases. The CDR3 runs 16 residues. V trimming: 0 bases; J trimming: 0 bases; junction bases outside the gene matches: 3. Germline V CDR1 and CDR2: LGHNA, YSLEER. The DNA for the CDR3 is TGCGCCAGCAGCCAAGATCTTAGCGGGAGCTCCTACGAGCAGTACTTC. Amino acid sequence: CASSQDLSGSSYEQYF.

The rearrangement uses TRBV18 and TRBJ2-4; 7 bases map to TRBD1. The germline V gene encodes CDR1 KGHSH and CDR2 LQKENI. The CDR3 contains 13 residues. J lost 9 bases, V lost 5 bases, and 7 bases had no gene match. In DNA form, the CDR3 reads TGTGCCAGCTCAGCGGACAGGTGGATCATTCAGTACTTC. Its protein is CASSADRWIIQYF.